This T cell receptor (beta chain) stems from a study of T cell responses to AZD1222 COVID-19 vaccine. Study-wide findings and caveats: Elevations in Spike-specific TCR breadth and depth followed administration of two AZD1222 doses.

The assay was immunoSEQ multiplex PCR, and TCRdb's table has in-frame clones only and misses some. Of roughly 120,000 clones listed, 85% to 90% are singletons. About this clone itself: The antigen is unknown.

CDR1 is ENHRY and CDR2 is SYGVKD in the germline V gene. With 0 bases removed from V and 2 bases from J, the gap between germline ends came to 11 bases. The CDR3 contains 15 residues. The sequencing used peripheral blood, collected 28 days after the second AZD1222 dose. The genes are TRBV10-3 and TRBJ2-7; D not certain. This receptor was identified in an adult who received the AZD1222 COVID-19 vaccine. The CDR3 DNA reads as TGTGCCATCAGTGAGTCGTTGGGTTTCGCCTACGAGCAGTACTTC. Translating it yields CAISESLGFAYEQYF.